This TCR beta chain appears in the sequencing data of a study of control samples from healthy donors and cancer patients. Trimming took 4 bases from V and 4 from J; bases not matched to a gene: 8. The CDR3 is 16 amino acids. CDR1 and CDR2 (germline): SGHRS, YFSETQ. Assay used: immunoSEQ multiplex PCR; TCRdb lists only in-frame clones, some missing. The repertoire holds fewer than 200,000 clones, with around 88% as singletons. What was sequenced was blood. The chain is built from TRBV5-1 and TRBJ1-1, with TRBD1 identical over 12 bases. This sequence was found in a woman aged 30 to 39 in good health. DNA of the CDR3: TGCGCCAGCAGCCTTGCGGGACAGGGGGCGGGCACTGAAGCTTTCTTT. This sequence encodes CASSLAGQGAGTEAFF.